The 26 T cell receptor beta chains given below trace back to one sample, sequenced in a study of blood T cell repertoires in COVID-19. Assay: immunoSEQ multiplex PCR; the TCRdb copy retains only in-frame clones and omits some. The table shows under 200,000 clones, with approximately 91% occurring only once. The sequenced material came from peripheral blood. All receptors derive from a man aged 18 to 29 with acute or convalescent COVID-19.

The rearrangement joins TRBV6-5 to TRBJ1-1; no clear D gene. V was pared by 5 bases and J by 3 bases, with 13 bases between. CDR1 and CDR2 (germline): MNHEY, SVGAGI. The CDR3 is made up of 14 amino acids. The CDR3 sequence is CASSRGGLDTEAFF. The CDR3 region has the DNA TGTGCCAGCAGTCGAGGCGGGTTGGACACTGAAGCTTTCTTT.

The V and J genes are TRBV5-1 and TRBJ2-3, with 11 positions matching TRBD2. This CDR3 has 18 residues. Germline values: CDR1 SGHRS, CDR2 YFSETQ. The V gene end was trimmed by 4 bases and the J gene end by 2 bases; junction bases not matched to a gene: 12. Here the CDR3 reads CASSRGTSGIPPTDTQYF. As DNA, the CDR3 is TGCGCCAGCAGCCGCGGGACTAGCGGAATACCCCCCACAGATACGCAGTATTTT.

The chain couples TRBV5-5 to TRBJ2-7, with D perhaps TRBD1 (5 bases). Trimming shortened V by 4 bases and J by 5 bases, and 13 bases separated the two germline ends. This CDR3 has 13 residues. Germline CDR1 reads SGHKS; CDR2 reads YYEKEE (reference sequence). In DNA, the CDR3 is TGTGCCAGCAGCCGACCCCCAGGGAACGAGCAGTACTTC. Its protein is CASSRPPGNEQYF.

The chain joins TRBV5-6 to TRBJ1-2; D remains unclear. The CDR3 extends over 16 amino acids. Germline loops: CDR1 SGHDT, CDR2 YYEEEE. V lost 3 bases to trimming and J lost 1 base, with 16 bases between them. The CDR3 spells CASSSYARLLNYGYTF. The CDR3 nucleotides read TGTGCCAGCAGCTCCTATGCCCGACTCCTTAACTATGGCTACACCTTC.

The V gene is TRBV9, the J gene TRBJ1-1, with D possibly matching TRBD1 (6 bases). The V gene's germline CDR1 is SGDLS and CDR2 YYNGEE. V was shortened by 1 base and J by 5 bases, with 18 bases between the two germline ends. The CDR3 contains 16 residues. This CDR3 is CASSVSPNRAGTEAFF. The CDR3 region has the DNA TGTGCCAGCAGCGTATCCCCGAACAGGGCTGGAACTGAAGCTTTCTTT.

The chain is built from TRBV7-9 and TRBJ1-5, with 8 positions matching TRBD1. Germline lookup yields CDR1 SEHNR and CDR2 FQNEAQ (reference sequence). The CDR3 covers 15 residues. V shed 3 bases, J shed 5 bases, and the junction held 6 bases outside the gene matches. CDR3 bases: TGTGCCAGCAGCTTGGACAGGGAGGAGGATCAGCCCCAGCATTTT. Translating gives CASSLDREEDQPQHF.

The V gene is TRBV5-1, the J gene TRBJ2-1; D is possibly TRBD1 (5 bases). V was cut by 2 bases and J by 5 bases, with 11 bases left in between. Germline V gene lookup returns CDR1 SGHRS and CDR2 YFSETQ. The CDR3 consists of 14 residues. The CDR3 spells CASSFRTDNNEQFF. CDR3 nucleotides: TGCGCCAGCAGCTTTAGGACGGACAACAATGAGCAGTTCTTC.

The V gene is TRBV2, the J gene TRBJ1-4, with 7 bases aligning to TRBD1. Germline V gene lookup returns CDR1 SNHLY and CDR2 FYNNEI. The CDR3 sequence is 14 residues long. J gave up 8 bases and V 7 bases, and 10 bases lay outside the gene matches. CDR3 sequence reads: CASMEDRAREKLFF. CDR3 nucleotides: TGTGCCAGCATGGAAGACAGGGCAAGAGAAAAACTGTTTTTT.

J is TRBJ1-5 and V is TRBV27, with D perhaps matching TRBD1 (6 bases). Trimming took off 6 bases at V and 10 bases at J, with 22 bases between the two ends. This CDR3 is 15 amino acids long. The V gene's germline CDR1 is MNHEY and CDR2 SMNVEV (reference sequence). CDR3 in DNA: TGTGCCAGCAGGAGGGGGGGCAGATTCATGCAACCCCAGCATTTT. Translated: CASRRGGRFMQPQHF.

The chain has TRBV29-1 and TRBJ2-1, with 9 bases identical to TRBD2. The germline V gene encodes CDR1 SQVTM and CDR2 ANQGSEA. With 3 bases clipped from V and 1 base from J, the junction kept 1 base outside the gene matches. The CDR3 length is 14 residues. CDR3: CSVEGLASYNEQFF. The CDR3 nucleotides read TGCAGCGTTGAGGGACTAGCATCCTACAATGAGCAGTTCTTC.

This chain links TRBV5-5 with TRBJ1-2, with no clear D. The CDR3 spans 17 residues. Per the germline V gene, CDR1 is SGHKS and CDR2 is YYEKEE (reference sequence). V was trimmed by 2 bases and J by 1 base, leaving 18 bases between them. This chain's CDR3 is CASSLKIETTFNYGYTF. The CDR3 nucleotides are TGTGCCAGCAGCTTAAAAATAGAAACTACTTTTAACTATGGCTACACCTTC.

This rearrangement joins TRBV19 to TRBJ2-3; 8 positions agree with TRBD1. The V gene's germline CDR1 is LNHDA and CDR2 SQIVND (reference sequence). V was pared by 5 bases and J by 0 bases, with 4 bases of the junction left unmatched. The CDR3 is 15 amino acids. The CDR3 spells CASSVRTGSTDTQYF. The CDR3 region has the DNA TGTGCCAGTAGTGTTAGGACAGGGAGCACAGATACGCAGTATTTT.

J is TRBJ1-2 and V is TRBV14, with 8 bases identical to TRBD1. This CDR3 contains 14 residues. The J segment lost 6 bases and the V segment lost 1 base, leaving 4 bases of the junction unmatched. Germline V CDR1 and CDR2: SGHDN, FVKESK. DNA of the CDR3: TGTGCCAGCAGCCAAGTTTCAGGGGGCGATGGCTACACCTTC. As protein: CASSQVSGGDGYTF.

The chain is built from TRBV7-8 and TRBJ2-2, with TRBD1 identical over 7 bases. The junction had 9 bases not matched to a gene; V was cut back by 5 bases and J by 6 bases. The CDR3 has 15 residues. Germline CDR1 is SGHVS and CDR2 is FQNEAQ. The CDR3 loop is CASSPHPTGAGELFF. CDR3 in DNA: TGTGCCAGCAGCCCCCATCCCACAGGGGCCGGGGAGCTGTTTTTT.

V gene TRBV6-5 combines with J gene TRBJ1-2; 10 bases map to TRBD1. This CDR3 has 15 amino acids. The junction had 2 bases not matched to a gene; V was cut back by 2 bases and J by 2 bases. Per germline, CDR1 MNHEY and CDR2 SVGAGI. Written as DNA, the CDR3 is TGTGCCAGCAGTTACGGGGACAGGGGAAACTATGGCTACACCTTC. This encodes CASSYGDRGNYGYTF.

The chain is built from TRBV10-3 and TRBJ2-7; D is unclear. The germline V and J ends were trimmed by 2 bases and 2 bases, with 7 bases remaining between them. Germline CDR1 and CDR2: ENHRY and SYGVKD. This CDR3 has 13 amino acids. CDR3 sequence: CAISEPKTYEQYF. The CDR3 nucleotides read TGTGCCATCAGTGAGCCTAAAACCTACGAGCAGTACTTC.

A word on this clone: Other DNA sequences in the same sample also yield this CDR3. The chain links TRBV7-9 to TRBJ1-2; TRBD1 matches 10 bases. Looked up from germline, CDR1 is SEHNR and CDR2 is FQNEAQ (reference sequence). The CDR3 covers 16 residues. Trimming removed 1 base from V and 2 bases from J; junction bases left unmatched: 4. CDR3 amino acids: CASSLGLTGGNYGYTF. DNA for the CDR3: TGTGCCAGCAGCTTAGGGCTGACAGGGGGCAACTATGGCTACACCTTC.

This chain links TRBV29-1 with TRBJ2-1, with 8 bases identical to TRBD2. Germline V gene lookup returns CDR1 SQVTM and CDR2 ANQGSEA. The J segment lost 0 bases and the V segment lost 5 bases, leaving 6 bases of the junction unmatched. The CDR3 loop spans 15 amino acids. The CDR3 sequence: CSVLGLAASYNEQFF. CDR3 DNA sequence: TGCAGCGTTCTTGGACTAGCAGCCTCCTACAATGAGCAGTTCTTC.

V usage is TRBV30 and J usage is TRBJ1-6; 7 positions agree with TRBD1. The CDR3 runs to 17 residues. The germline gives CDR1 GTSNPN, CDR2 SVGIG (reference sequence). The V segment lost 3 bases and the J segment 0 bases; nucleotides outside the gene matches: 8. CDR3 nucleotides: TGTGCCTGGAGCGAGGGGGCAGGGAGCTCCTATAATTCACCCCTCCACTTT. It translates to CAWSEGAGSSYNSPLHF.

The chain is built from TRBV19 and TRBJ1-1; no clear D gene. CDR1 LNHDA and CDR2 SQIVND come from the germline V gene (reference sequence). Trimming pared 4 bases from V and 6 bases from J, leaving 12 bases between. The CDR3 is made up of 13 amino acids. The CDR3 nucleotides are TGTGCCAGTAGTAGGAAAGGCGGATCTGAAGCTTTCTTT. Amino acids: CASSRKGGSEAFF.

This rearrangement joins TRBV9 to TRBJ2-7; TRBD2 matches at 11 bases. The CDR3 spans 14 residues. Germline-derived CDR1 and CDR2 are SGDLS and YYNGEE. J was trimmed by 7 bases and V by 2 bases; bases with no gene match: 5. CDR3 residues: CASSVSTSGVEQYF. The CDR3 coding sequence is TGTGCCAGCAGCGTGTCGACTAGCGGGGTGGAGCAGTACTTC.

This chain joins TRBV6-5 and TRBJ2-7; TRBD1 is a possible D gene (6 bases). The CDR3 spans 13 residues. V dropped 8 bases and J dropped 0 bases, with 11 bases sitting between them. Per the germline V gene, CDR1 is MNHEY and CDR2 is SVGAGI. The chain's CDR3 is CASGGQNSYEQYF. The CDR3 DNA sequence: TGTGCCAGCGGCGGACAGAACTCCTACGAGCAGTACTTC.

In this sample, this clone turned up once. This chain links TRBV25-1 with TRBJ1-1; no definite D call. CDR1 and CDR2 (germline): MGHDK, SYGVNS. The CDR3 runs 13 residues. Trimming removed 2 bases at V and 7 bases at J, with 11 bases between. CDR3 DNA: TGTGCCAGCAGTGAAAATCGGGAGGGTGAAGCTTTCTTT. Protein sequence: CASSENREGEAFF.

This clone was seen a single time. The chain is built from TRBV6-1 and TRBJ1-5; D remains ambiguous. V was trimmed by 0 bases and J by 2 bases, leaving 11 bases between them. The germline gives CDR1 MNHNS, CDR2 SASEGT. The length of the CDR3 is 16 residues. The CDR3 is CASSEARGVGNQPQHF. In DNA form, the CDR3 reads TGTGCCAGCAGTGAAGCGCGGGGAGTTGGCAATCAGCCCCAGCATTTT.

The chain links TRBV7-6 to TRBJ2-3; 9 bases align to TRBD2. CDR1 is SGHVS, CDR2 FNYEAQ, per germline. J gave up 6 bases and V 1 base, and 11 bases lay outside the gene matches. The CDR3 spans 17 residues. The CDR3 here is CASSLGVAGDRGDTQYF. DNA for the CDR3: TGTGCCAGCAGCTTAGGGGTAGCGGGGGACCGCGGGGATACGCAGTATTTT.

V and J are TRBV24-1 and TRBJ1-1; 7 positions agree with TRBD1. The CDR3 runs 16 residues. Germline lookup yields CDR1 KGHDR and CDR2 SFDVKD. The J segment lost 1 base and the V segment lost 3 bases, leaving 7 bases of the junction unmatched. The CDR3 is CATSDTRQGGNTEAFF. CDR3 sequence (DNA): TGTGCCACCAGTGATACTCGACAGGGCGGGAACACTGAAGCTTTCTTT.